The source of this TCR beta chain is a study of cytomegalovirus exposure and HLA in healthy donors. Researchers ran the PCR with 60 Vbeta and 13 Jbeta primers. Clones were sequenced by immunoSEQ multiplex PCR, and TCRdb holds only the in-frame ones, with some missing. Of roughly 180,000 clones in the sample, under 90% are singletons; the top ten hold more than 4%. The specimen sequenced was PBMCs. This clonotype was sampled from a man aged 18 to 30 in good health and CMV-seronegative.

The CDR3 loop is CASRSLSERGSYNEQFF. In DNA, the CDR3 is TGCGCCAGCAGATCCTTATCGGAGCGAGGCTCCTACAATGAGCAGTTCTTC. The chain combines TRBV5-1 with TRBJ2-1; D gene uncertain. From germline, CDR1 is SGHRS and CDR2 YFSETQ. V lost 5 bases, J lost 0 bases, and 18 bases lay in between. The CDR3 has 17 amino acids.